These 18 T cell receptor beta chains originate from one sample sequenced in a study of ipilimumab plus nivolumab after autologous stem cell transplantation. Profiled with immunoSEQ multiplex PCR; TCRdb holds only in-frame clones, not every one. There are some 6,200 clones in the sample; 85% to 90% occur only once, and roughly 5% lies in the top ten. Sequenced here: PBMCs, sampled in a trial of ipilimumab plus nivolumab as post-transplant consolidation. The receptors here all came from a female donor with multiple myeloma.

V usage is TRBV9 and J usage is TRBJ1-4; maybe TRBD1 (5 bases). The CDR3 sequence is 15 residues long. The germline V gene has CDR1 SGDLS and CDR2 YYNGEE. Trimming pared 0 bases from V and 3 bases from J, leaving 9 bases between. The CDR3 sequence: CASSVDPGPNEKLFF. The CDR3 DNA follows: TGTGCCAGCAGCGTAGATCCAGGGCCTAATGAAAAACTGTTTTTT.

The chain employs TRBV5-6 and TRBJ1-1; D unresolved. This CDR3 comprises 13 residues. Germline CDR1 and CDR2: SGHDT and YYEEEE. V lost 4 bases and J lost 0, with 7 bases in between. The CDR3, as DNA: TGTGCCAGCAGCCCCGTCTTGAACACTGAAGCTTTCTTT. It specifies CASSPVLNTEAFF.

In this sample, this clone turned up once. The rearrangement links TRBV6-1 to TRBJ1-5; D gene unclear. With 8 bases removed from V and 5 bases from J, the gap between germline ends came to 16 bases. Germline values: CDR1 MNHNS, CDR2 SASEGT. This CDR3 comprises 14 residues. The CDR3 loop reads CASAVLDGHQPQHF. The CDR3 DNA is TGTGCCAGCGCGGTCCTCGATGGCCATCAGCCCCAGCATTTT.

The CDR3 nucleotides are TGTGCCAGCAGTTTCGGGGATAGCGGCTCCCCCCACGAGCAGTACTTC. Amino acid sequence: CASSFGDSGSPHEQYF. The chain carries TRBV27 and TRBJ2-7, with D possibly matching TRBD2 (6 bases). The V end lost 3 bases, the J end lost 5 bases, and 20 bases lay between the germline ends. Germline V gene lookup returns CDR1 MNHEY and CDR2 SMNVEV (reference sequence). The CDR3 consists of 16 residues.

The rearrangement links TRBV7-3 to TRBJ2-2; D may be TRBD2 (5 bases). The V end was cut by 4 bases, the J end by 1 base, with 13 bases between. CDR1 and CDR2 from the germline V gene are SGHTA and FQGTGA. CDR3 length: 16 amino acids. The CDR3 here is CASSYPWAGNTGELFF. As DNA, the CDR3 is TGTGCCAGCAGCTACCCCTGGGCGGGGAACACCGGGGAGCTGTTTTTT.

The chain is built from TRBV9 and TRBJ1-1, with 11 bases matching TRBD1. The germline V gene encodes CDR1 SGDLS and CDR2 YYNGEE. This CDR3 spans 14 amino acids. The junction had 2 bases not matched to a gene; V was cut back by 3 bases and J by 4 bases. DNA of the CDR3: TGTGCCAGCAGCGACGGGACAGGGGGCACTGAAGCTTTCTTT. It yields the protein CASSDGTGGTEAFF.

V and J are TRBV11-2 and TRBJ1-1; tentative D call: TRBD1 (6 bases). V was clipped by 1 base and J by 4 bases, with 13 bases between them. From germline, CDR1 is SGHAT and CDR2 FQNNGV. The CDR3 length is 15 residues. This CDR3 reads CASSLVVWGPTEAFF. The CDR3 region has the DNA TGTGCCAGCAGCTTAGTGGTCTGGGGGCCCACTGAAGCTTTCTTT.

The chain is built from TRBV6-5 and TRBJ2-7; tentatively, D is TRBD2 (7 bases). Trimming left V 0 bases short and J 2 bases short, with 11 bases between. Germline loops: CDR1 MNHEY, CDR2 SVGAGI. The CDR3 totals 15 residues. The CDR3 DNA is TGTGCCAGCAGTTACTCTTTGCGGGGGCCCTACGAGCAGTACTTC. As protein: CASSYSLRGPYEQYF.

CDR3 nucleotides: TGTGCCAGCAGTACAGGGGGAGGGCCAGTTTATGAGCAGTTCTTC. It codes for CASSTGGGPVYEQFF. The chain combines TRBV9 with TRBJ2-1, with D maybe TRBD1 (8 bases). This CDR3 has 15 amino acids. V lost 5 bases and J 8 bases, leaving 20 bases between the germline ends. Per germline, CDR1 SGDLS and CDR2 YYNGEE.

The chain has TRBV28 and TRBJ1-2; D might be TRBD1 (6 bases). The germline CDR1 and CDR2 sequences are MDHEN and SYDVKM. This CDR3 has 15 residues. The V gene lost 3 bases and the J gene lost 8 bases, with 19 bases spanning the gap. CDR3 region: CASSFPYRAGSGYTF. DNA for the CDR3: TGTGCCAGCAGTTTTCCCTACAGGGCCGGTTCGGGCTACACCTTC.

The chain employs TRBV5-5 and TRBJ1-2; 8 bases are shared with TRBD1. This CDR3 comprises 13 residues. Germline V gene lookup returns CDR1 SGHKS and CDR2 YYEKEE (reference sequence). With 4 bases clipped from V and 3 bases from J, the junction kept 2 bases outside the gene matches. The DNA of the CDR3 is TGTGCCAGCAGCCAGACAGGGGACTATGGCTACACCTTC. Translating gives CASSQTGDYGYTF.

The gene calls are TRBV27 and TRBJ2-3; 11 positions agree with TRBD1. Germline-derived CDR1 and CDR2 are MNHEY and SMNVEV (reference sequence). This CDR3 spans 18 amino acids. Trimming removed 5 bases from V and 3 bases from J; junction bases left unmatched: 13. CDR3 in DNA: TGTGCCAGCAGTAGACTTTCCGGTGGACAGGGGGCTACAGATACGCAGTATTTT. This encodes CASSRLSGGQGATDTQYF.

The chain has TRBV10-2 and TRBJ2-7, with D possibly being TRBD1 or TRBD2 (6 bases each). V gave up 7 bases and J gave up 5 bases, with 21 bases separating them. The CDR3 runs 15 residues. The V gene's germline CDR1 is WSHSY and CDR2 SAAADI. As DNA, the CDR3 is TGCGCCAGCAAAAAAGAACAGGGAGGTCCCCACGAGCAGTACTTC. It is translated as CASKKEQGGPHEQYF.

This clone has a handful of counts. The chain combines TRBV7-2 with TRBJ2-5, with D hard to call. CDR3 length equals 14 residues. Looked up from germline, CDR1 is SGHTA and CDR2 is FQGNSA. Trimming removed 0 bases from V and 2 bases from J, with 7 bases in between. CDR3 nucleotides: TGTGCCAGCAGCTTAGCGTTTCAGCAAGAGACCCAGTACTTC. Translation: CASSLAFQQETQYF.

The V and J genes are TRBV18 and TRBJ2-7; 7 bases match TRBD2. Germline lookup yields CDR1 KGHSH and CDR2 LQKENI. The CDR3 length is 13 residues. V gave up 6 bases and J gave up 4 bases; unmatched junction bases: 6. As DNA, the CDR3 is TGTGCCAGCTCCCTCCCGGGGGGATACGAGCAGTACTTC. Protein sequence: CASSLPGGYEQYF.

The J gene is TRBJ2-7, the V gene TRBV4-3; D is uncertain. This CDR3 comprises 13 residues. From germline, CDR1 is LGHNA and CDR2 YSLEER. V gave up 0 bases and J gave up 5 bases, with 8 bases separating them. The DNA for the CDR3 is TGCGCCAGCAGCCAAGAAATGGCGCACGAGCAGTACTTC. Amino acid sequence: CASSQEMAHEQYF.

The chain recombines TRBV5-4 with TRBJ1-1; D is uncertain. The V end was cut by 4 bases, the J end by 1 base, with 8 bases between. The germline V gene has CDR1 SGHNT and CDR2 YYREEE (reference sequence). The CDR3 has 13 amino acids. The CDR3 coding sequence is TGTGCCAGCAGCACGTCCGGGAACACTGAAGCTTTCTTT. Translated, it gives CASSTSGNTEAFF.

The rearrangement links TRBV5-1 to TRBJ2-1; D may be TRBD1 (6 bases). The CDR3 covers 16 residues. V lost 4 bases and J 8 bases, leaving 22 bases between the germline ends. CDR1 is SGHRS, CDR2 YFSETQ, per germline. CDR3 in amino acids: CASSATPNREGDEQFF. As DNA, the CDR3 is TGCGCCAGCAGCGCCACGCCAAACAGGGAAGGGGATGAGCAGTTCTTC.